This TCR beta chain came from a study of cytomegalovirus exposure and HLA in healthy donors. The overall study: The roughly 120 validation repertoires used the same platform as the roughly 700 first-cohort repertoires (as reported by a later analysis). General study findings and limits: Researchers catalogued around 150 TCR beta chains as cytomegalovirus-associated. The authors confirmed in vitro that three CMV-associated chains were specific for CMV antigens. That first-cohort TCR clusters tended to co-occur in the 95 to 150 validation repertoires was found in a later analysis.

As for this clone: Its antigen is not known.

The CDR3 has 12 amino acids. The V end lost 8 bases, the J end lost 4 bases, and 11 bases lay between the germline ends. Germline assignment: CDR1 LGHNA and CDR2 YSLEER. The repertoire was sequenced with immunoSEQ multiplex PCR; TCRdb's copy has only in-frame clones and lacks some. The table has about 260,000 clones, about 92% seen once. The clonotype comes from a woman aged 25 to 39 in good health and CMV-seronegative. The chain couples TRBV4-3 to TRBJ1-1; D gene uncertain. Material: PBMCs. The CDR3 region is CASADVGTEAFF. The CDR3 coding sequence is TGCGCCAGCGCGGACGTGGGCACTGAAGCTTTCTTT.